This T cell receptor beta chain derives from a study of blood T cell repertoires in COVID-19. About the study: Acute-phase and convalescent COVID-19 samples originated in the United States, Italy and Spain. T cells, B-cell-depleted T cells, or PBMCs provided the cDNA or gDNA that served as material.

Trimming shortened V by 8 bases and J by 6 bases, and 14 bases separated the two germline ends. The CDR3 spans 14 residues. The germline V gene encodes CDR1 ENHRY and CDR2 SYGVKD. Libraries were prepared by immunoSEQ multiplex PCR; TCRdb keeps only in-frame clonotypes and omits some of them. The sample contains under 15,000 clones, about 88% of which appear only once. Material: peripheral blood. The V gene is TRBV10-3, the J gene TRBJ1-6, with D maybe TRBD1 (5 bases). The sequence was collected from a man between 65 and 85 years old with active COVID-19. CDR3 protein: CAIGGTGSNSPLHF. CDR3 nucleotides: TGTGCCATCGGTGGTACAGGTTCTAATTCACCCCTCCACTTT.